Sequencing of this T cell receptor beta chain was carried out in a study of cytomegalovirus exposure and HLA in healthy donors. About the study: The same platform was used for the 120 validation repertoires and the approximately 670 first-cohort repertoires, a later analysis reported.

Turning to this clone: The antigen is undetermined.

TCRdb's copy holds only in-frame clones and misses some; the assay was immunoSEQ multiplex PCR. The sample consists of more than 75,000 clones, around 94% of them appearing once. General observations from the study: According to a later analysis, TCR clusters from the first cohort tended to co-occur in the 120 or so validation repertoires.

The CDR3 consists of 14 residues. The germline V gene encodes CDR1 SGHRS and CDR2 YFSETQ. The V and J ends lost 5 bases and 3 bases respectively, with 15 bases between them. This TCR derives from a man between 18 and 29 years old in good health and CMV-seronegative. This sequence joins TRBV5-1 and TRBJ2-7, with D perhaps TRBD2 (6 bases). The sequenced sample consisted of PBMCs. CDR3 sequence reads: CASRIGTVLYEQYF. In nucleotides, the CDR3 is TGCGCCAGCAGAATTGGGACTGTCCTCTACGAGCAGTACTTC.